This T cell receptor (beta chain) derives from a study of shared clonotypes between healthy human individuals. Authors' processing steps: Junction-only sequences produced by ImmunoSEQ had no quality scores, so filtering differed. Data came from immunoSEQ multiplex PCR; TCRdb stores just in-frame clones and leaves some out. That table supplies the V and J calls and clone size; D and trimming were determined from the DNA. Among about 600,000 clones listed, around 97% were seen once. For this clone: As yet, its antigen is unknown.

Notes on the study in general: In this cohort, only blood was sampled, and tissue repertoires likely differ. An expected dependence of interdonor clonotype sharing on sequencing depth was noted.

None of the donors, who were healthy HIV-negative adults, had recently had acute infections or vaccinations. This sequence originates from a woman in her thirties in good health. Sequenced sample: naive CD4+ T cells sorted from blood. Subset meaning: CD45RA+ positively selected.

In DNA, the CDR3 is TGTGCCAGTAGTACCAACCAACGGACAGGGTCTGGCTACACCTTC. Protein product: CASSTNQRTGSGYTF. The chain is built from TRBV19 and TRBJ1-2; 8 nucleotides line up with TRBD1. CDR3 length: 15 residues. The V segment lost 4 bases and the J segment 7 bases; nucleotides outside the gene matches: 11. CDR1 LNHDA and CDR2 SQIVND come from the germline V gene (reference sequence). Full variable domain (missing parts from reference TRBV19 and TRBJ1-2): DGGITQSPKYLFRKEGQNVTLSCEQNLNHDAMYWYRQDPGQGLRLIYYSQIVNDFQKGDIAEGYSVSREKKESFPLTVTSAQKNPTAFYLCASSTNQRTGSGYTFGSGTRLTVV.